Below, one T cell receptor beta chain is given with its context. The antigen remains unidentified. Autologous stem cell transplantation was followed by relapse in every patient, and brentuximab vedotin exposure varied. Patients' outcomes at their best amounted to complete response, partial response or progressive disease. The record originates from a study of PD-1 blockade in classical Hodgkin lymphoma. On the study more broadly: With a 2-week interval, patients received intravenous nivolumab at 3 mg/kg.

This CDR3 has 19 amino acids. Germline V gene data show CDR1 as SNHLY and CDR2 as FYNNEI. Trimming took off 6 bases at V and 0 bases at J, with 25 bases between the two ends. TCRdb's copy holds only in-frame clones and misses some; the assay was immunoSEQ multiplex PCR. The data contain 39,000 or so clones, approximately 90% of them singletons. Study findings and constraints: Complete responders possessed baseline diversity comparable to newly diagnosed patients. Whereas CD4+ TCR diversity had risen significantly by C4D1, CD8+ TCR diversity had not.

The sequencing used peripheral blood mononuclear cells (PBMCs), collected before the second cycle of nivolumab. This receptor was obtained from a human donor with classical Hodgkin lymphoma. V usage is TRBV2 and J usage is TRBJ2-3; D is possibly TRBD1 (5 bases). Here the CDR3 reads CASSLRTLQDPLSTDTQYF. For the CDR3, the DNA is TGTGCCAGCAGCCTCCGAACCCTACAGGACCCTCTTAGCACAGATACGCAGTATTTT. The full variable domain, its missing parts supplied by reference TRBV2 and TRBJ2-3, is EPEVTQTPSHQVTQMGQEVILRCVPISNHLYFYWYRQILGQKVEFLVSFYNNEISEKSEIFDDQFSVERPDGSNFTLKIRSTKLEDSAMYFCASSLRTLQDPLSTDTQYFGPGTRLTVL.